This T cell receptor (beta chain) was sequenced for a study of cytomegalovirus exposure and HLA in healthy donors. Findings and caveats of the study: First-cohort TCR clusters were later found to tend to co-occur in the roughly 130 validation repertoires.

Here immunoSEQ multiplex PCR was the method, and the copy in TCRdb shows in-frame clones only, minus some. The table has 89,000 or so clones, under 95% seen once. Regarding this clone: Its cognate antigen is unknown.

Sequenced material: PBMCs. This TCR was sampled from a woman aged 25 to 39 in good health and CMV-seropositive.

CDR3 nucleotides: TGTGCCTGGAGTCTCTGGACTAGCGGGATCTACGAGCAGTACTTC. It codes for CAWSLWTSGIYEQYF. The rearrangement uses TRBV30 and TRBJ2-7, with TRBD2 matching 12 bases. Germline CDR1 reads GTSNPN; CDR2 reads SVGIG (reference sequence). The CDR3 loop spans 15 amino acids. J lost 3 bases, V lost 2 bases, and 5 bases had no gene match.